This T cell receptor (beta chain) is drawn from a study of cytotoxic CD8 clonotypes in ibrutinib-treated CLL. Clones were sequenced by immunoSEQ multiplex PCR, and TCRdb holds only the in-frame ones, with some missing. This table holds some 310,000 clones, almost 80% found once. The source material was PBMCs, sampled before ibrutinib treatment. This sequence originates from a human donor with chronic lymphocytic leukemia.

The CDR3 spells CASSAGLNRQYGNVLTF. Here the CDR3 DNA reads TGTGCCAGCAGCGCCGGTCTCAATCGGCAGTATGGCAACGTCCTGACTTTC. The rearrangement links TRBV9 to TRBJ2-6; D is unclear. Germline CDR1 and CDR2: SGDLS and YYNGEE. The germline V and J ends were trimmed by 3 bases and 9 bases, with 22 bases remaining between them. The CDR3 extends over 17 amino acids.